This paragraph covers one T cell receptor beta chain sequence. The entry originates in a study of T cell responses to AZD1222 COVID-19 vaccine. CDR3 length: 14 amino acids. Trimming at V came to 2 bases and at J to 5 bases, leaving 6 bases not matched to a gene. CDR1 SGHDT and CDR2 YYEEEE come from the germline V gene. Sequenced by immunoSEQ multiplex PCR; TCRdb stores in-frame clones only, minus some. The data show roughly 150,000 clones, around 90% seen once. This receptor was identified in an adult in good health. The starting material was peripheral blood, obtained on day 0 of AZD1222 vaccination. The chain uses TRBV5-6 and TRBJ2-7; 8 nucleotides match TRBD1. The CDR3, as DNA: TGTGCCAGCAGCTTCCCGGGACAGGCAAACGAGCAGTACTTC. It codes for CASSFPGQANEQYF.